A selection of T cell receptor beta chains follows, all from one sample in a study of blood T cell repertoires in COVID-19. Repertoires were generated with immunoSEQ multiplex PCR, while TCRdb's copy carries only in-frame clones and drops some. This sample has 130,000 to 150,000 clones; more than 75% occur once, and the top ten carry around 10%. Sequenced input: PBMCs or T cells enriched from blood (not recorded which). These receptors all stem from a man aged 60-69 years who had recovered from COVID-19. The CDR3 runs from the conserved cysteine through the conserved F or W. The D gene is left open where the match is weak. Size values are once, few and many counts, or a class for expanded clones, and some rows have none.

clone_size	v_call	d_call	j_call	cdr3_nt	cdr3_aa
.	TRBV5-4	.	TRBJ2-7	TGTGCCAGCAGCTTGGTAGGGGCCCCCTCCTACGAGCAGTACTTC	CASSLVGAPSYEQYF
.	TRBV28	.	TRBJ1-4	TGTGCCAGCAGTTTATGGGACAGTAATGAAAAACTGTTTTTT	CASSLWDSNEKLFF
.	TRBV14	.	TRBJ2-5	TGTGCCAGCAGCCAGAACCGTGGACAGCAAGAGACCCAGTACTTC	CASSQNRGQQETQYF
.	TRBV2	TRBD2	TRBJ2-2	TGTGCCAGCAGTCTAGCGGGGGGCGCGAACACCGGGGAGCTGTTTTTT	CASSLAGGANTGELFF
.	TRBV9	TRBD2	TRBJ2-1	TGTGCCAGCAGCGTGGGGTACAGACTAGCGGGACGCAGCTCCTACAATGAGCAGTTCTTC	CASSVGYRLAGRSSYNEQFF
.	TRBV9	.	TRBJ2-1	TGTGCCAGCAGCGTAGGAGTGGGGAACAGGGAGCAGTTCTTC	CASSVGVGNREQFF
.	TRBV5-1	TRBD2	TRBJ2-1	TGCGCCAGCAGCGCCGGACTAGCGGGGGGGCCCAATGAGCAGTTCTTC	CASSAGLAGGPNEQFF
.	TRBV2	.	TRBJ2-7	TGTGCCAGCAGTGAAGCGCTGGGCAGGGGGGCGTACGAGCAGTACTTC	CASSEALGRGAYEQYF
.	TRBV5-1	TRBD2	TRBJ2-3	TGCGCCAGCAGGCGGGGGGGCGAAGATACGCAGTATTTT	CASRRGGEDTQYF
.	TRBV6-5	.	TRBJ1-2	TGTGCCAGCAGGCGCATTTTATCCCCCAACTATGGCTACACCTTC	CASRRILSPNYGYTF
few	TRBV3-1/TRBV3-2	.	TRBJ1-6	TGTGCCAGCAGCCCGACGGGACTCAGTTCACCCCTCCACTTT	CASSPTGLSSPLHF
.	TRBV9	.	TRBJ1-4	TGTGCCAGCAGCCGTGGCCGTAATGAAAAACTGTTTTTT	CASSRGRNEKLFF
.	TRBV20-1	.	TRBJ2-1	TGCAGTGCTGTTGTAGTGAATGAGCAGTTCTTC	CSAVVVNEQFF
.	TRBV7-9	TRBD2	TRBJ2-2	TGTGCCAGCAGCTCACGGCGGGGGACTAGCGGGAAACCCGGGGAGCTGTTTTTT	CASSSRRGTSGKPGELFF
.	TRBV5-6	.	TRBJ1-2	TGTGCCAGCAGCGAGGGGGTAGGCTATGGCTACACCTTC	CASSEGVGYGYTF
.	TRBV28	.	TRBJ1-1	TGTGCCAGCAGTTTAATGGGGAGGGCCCTCATGAACACTGAAGCTTTCTTT	CASSLMGRALMNTEAFF
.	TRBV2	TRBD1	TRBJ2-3	TGTGCCAGCCTTAGACAGGGGACTAGCACAGATACGCAGTATTTT	CASLRQGTSTDTQYF
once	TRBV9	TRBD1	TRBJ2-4	TGTGCCAGCAGCGACCCGACAGGGGTTAAGGAAAACATTCAGTACTTC	CASSDPTGVKENIQYF
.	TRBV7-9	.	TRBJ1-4	TGTGCCAGCAGCTTAGTGCGGGGTTGGAAGGAAAAACTGTTTTTT	CASSLVRGWKEKLFF
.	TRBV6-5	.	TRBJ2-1	TGTGCCAGCAGCCCGGGACTTAATAGCAATGAGCAGTTCTTC	CASSPGLNSNEQFF
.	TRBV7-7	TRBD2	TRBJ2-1	TGTGCCAGCAGCTTAAGGACTAGCGGCTACAATGAGCAGTTCTTC	CASSLRTSGYNEQFF
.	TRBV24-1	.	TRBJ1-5	TGTGCCACCAGTGAGGGAGGAAGGATTTCGAATCAGCCCCAGCATTTT	CATSEGGRISNQPQHF
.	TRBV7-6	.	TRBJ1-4	TGTGCCAGCAGCTCGACCCGGGGGGGGCAACTGTTTTTT	CASSSTRGGQLFF
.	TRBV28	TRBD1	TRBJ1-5	TGTGCCAGCAGCTACCCCAGACAGGGATTTGGTCAGCCCCAGCATTTT	CASSYPRQGFGQPQHF
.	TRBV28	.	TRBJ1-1	TGTGCCAGCATCAGAACTGAAGCTTTCTTT	CASIRTEAFF
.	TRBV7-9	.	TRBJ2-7	TGTGCCAGCACCCCTAGGGGCAGGGACGAGCAGTACTTC	CASTPRGRDEQYF
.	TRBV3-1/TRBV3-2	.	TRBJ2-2	TGTGCCAGCAGCCAACTAGCTGCGAACACCGGGGAGCTGTTTTTT	CASSQLAANTGELFF